The 26 T cell receptor beta chains listed next were all sequenced from one sample in a study of CD8 T cells in ankylosing spondylitis. TCRdb reprocessed the 5' RACE reads with MiXCR, giving one entry per CDR3 protein. The table records approximately 100,000 distinct CDR3 sequences, about 8.6% of them present only once. Sequencing input: blood, either unsorted or a sorted T cell fraction (not recorded which). The receptors were gathered from a male donor with ankylosing spondylitis or in good health (not recorded which).

This clonotype was detected many times. V and J are TRBV12-3 or TRBV12-4 and TRBJ2-1; 7 positions agree with TRBD2. CDR3 length: 20 residues. V lost 3 bases and J lost 0; bases outside the gene matches: 17. The CDR3 is CASSFRAGLAGDSSYNEQFF. For the CDR3, the DNA is TGTGCCAGCAGTTTTCGGGCCGGCCTCGCGGGAGATAGCTCCTACAATGAGCAGTTCTTC.

This clonotype showed up many times. V and J are TRBV4-1 and TRBJ2-3; TRBD2 agrees at 10 bases. Germline loops: CDR1 MGHRA, CDR2 YSYEKL. After removal of 0 bases from V and 1 base from J, the junction contained 4 bases not matched to a gene. The CDR3 spans 17 residues. Here the CDR3 reads CASSQDSSGGRTDTQYF. CDR3 nucleotide sequence: TGCGCCAGCAGCCAAGATTCTAGCGGGGGACGCACAGATACGCAGTATTTT.

Ten or more counts support this clonotype. The chain combines TRBV6-2 or TRBV6-3 with TRBJ2-5; no reliable D call. Germline-derived CDR1 and CDR2 are MNHEY and SVGEGT. The V gene lost 2 bases and the J gene lost 1 base, with 2 bases spanning the gap. The CDR3 length is 12 residues. The CDR3 bases are TGTGCCAGCAGTTACGGCCAAGAGACCCAGTACTTC. Translated, it gives CASSYGQETQYF.

This clonotype was detected only a few times. This chain's CDR3 is CASSLPGRTEQFF. DNA for the CDR3: TGTGCCAGCAGTTTACCAGGGCGCACTGAGCAGTTCTTC. The gene calls are TRBV12-3 or TRBV12-4 and TRBJ2-1; D perhaps matches TRBD1 (5 bases). The CDR3 covers 13 residues. The ends were cut back, 2 bases at V and 9 bases at J, with 11 bases in the middle.

This clonotype was picked up many times. The junction and the germline gene differ at one end; a read error may be behind it. The V and J genes are TRBV20-1 and TRBJ1-6, with TRBD1 as a possible D gene (5 bases). The CDR3 length is 13 residues. Germline V gene data show CDR1 as DFQATT and CDR2 as SNEGSKA (reference sequence). The CDR3 sequence is CSASLDTGSPLHF. As DNA, the CDR3 is TGCAGCGCTAGTTTAGACACAGGTTCACCCCTCCACTTT.

In its sample, this clonotype was seen many times. CDR3 region: CASSPTWGSGSRLQFF. Here the CDR3 DNA reads TGTGCCAGCAGCCCTACTTGGGGTAGCGGGAGTAGGTTGCAGTTCTTC. This chain uses TRBV7-2 with TRBJ2-1; TRBD2 matches at 9 bases. The J segment lost 12 bases and the V segment lost 5 bases, leaving 17 bases of the junction unmatched. This CDR3 spans 16 amino acids. CDR1 and CDR2 (germline): SGHTA, FQGNSA.

The table lists this clonotype with a count of one. The CDR3 loop reads CASSLDGGDEQYF. CDR3 DNA sequence: TGTGCCAGCAGCTTAGACGGGGGGGACGAGCAGTACTTC. The rearrangement uses TRBV11-2 and TRBJ2-7; TRBD2 aligns across 8 bases. Per germline, CDR1 SGHAT and CDR2 FQNNGV. Trimming at V came to 0 bases and at J to 5 bases, leaving 0 bases not matched to a gene. The length of the CDR3 is 13 residues.

This clonotype was recorded at least ten times. At one end the junction does not follow the germline gene, possibly because of a read error. The V gene is TRBV20-1, the J gene TRBJ1-2, with D perhaps matching TRBD1 (6 bases). Germline V gives CDR1 DFQATT, CDR2 SNEGSKA (reference sequence). There are 13 residues in the CDR3. The CDR3 here is CSAGDRSGYGYTF. The CDR3 DNA reads as TGCAGTGCTGGAGACAGGTCTGGCTATGGCTACACCTTC.

This clonotype was observed at least ten times. The chain employs TRBV15 and TRBJ2-3; either TRBD1 or TRBD2 may fit D (5 bases each). There are 14 residues in the CDR3. The germline V gene encodes CDR1 LNHNV and CDR2 YYDKDF (reference sequence). V lost 3 bases and J 6 bases, leaving 13 bases between the germline ends. CDR3 nucleotide sequence: TGTGCCACCAGCAGGTTTCGGGGCCCGGATACGCAGTATTTT. It is translated as CATSRFRGPDTQYF.

This clonotype has at least ten counts. The chain combines TRBV6-5 with TRBJ1-1; D call uncertain. The V and J ends lost 0 bases and 1 base respectively, with 12 bases between them. The CDR3 has 16 residues. Germline V gene sequence: CDR1 MNHEY, CDR2 SVGAGI. Here the CDR3 reads CASSYSTFTRNTEAFF. Written as DNA, the CDR3 is TGTGCCAGCAGTTACTCGACATTCACCAGGAACACTGAAGCTTTCTTT.

This clonotype was counted at least ten times. The chain joins TRBV9 to TRBJ2-7; D might be TRBD1 or TRBD2, each matching 5 bases. V was trimmed by 0 bases and J by 3 bases, leaving 13 bases between them. Germline CDR1 reads SGDLS; CDR2 reads YYNGEE. This CDR3 is 15 amino acids long. For the CDR3, the DNA is TGTGCCAGCAGCGTAGGGGACGACGCCTACTACGAGCAGTACTTC. This gives the protein CASSVGDDAYYEQYF. The whole variable domain, remainder taken from reference TRBV9 and TRBJ2-7, is DSGVTQTPKHLITATGQRVTLRCSPRSGDLSVYWYQQSLDQGLQFLIQYYNGEERAKGNILERFSAQQFPDLHSELNLSSLELGDSALYFCASSVGDDAYYEQYFGPGTRLTVT.

A few counts support this clonotype. The chain uses TRBV7-2 and TRBJ1-4; D is undetermined. Germline V gives CDR1 SGHTA, CDR2 FQGNSA. The CDR3 sequence is 15 residues long. V gave up 5 bases and J gave up 4 bases, with 14 bases separating them. CDR3 coding DNA: TGTGCCAGCAGCCGGAGACGGGAACGTAATGAAAAACTGTTTTTT. Amino acids: CASSRRRERNEKLFF.

This clonotype was seen many times. The chain employs TRBV7-9 and TRBJ1-3; D unclear. Germline CDR1 SEHNR, CDR2 FQNEAQ (reference sequence). Trimming took off 3 bases at V and 0 bases at J, with 12 bases between the two ends. The CDR3 runs 16 residues. Here the CDR3 reads CASSFYSYSSGNTIYF. Written as DNA, the CDR3 is TGTGCCAGCAGCTTCTATAGCTATAGCTCTGGAAACACCATATATTTT.

This clonotype was counted at least ten times. A read error may produce the germline difference seen at one junction end. The chain combines TRBV7-7 with TRBJ2-5; D is possibly TRBD2 (6 bases). The CDR3 runs 14 residues. Per the germline V gene, CDR1 is SSHAT and CDR2 is FNYEAQ (reference sequence). The CDR3 nucleotides are TGTGCTAGCAGCTTGCCTGGGGGGCAAGAGACCCAGTACTTC. This codes for CASSLPGGQETQYF.

This clonotype was seen repeatedly, ten times or more. The CDR3 DNA sequence: TGCGCCAGCAGCCAAGATGTTCTCGTCAGCTCCTACGAGCAGTACTTC. This encodes CASSQDVLVSSYEQYF. The chain joins TRBV4-3 to TRBJ2-7; D not resolved. Trimming took 0 bases from V and 0 from J, leaving 12 bases between them. CDR3 size: 16 residues. Germline CDR1 is LGHNA and CDR2 is YSLEER.

This clonotype was seen a handful of times. As DNA, the CDR3 is TGTGCCAGCAGCTTGGTAGTTAGCGGGGGGGCTGAAGATACGCAGTATTTT. Encoded protein: CASSLVVSGGAEDTQYF. V usage is TRBV7-2 and J usage is TRBJ2-3; 11 positions agree with TRBD2. Germline CDR1 is SGHTA and CDR2 is FQGNSA. This CDR3 comprises 17 residues. The J segment lost 5 bases and the V segment lost 3 bases, leaving 10 bases of the junction unmatched.

This clonotype was seen at least ten times. This CDR3 is CATRRDRGATEAFF. CDR3 sequence (DNA): TGTGCCACCAGAAGGGACAGGGGTGCCACTGAAGCTTTCTTT. The J gene is TRBJ1-1, the V gene TRBV15; 10 bases are a match to TRBD1. V dropped 6 bases and J dropped 4; count of bases not matched to a gene: 5. The CDR3 sequence is 14 residues long. Germline CDR1 reads LNHNV; CDR2 reads YYDKDF (reference sequence). Full variable domain (rest looked up from reference TRBV15 and TRBJ1-1): DAMVIQNPRYQVTQFGKPVTLSCSQTLNHNVMYWYQQKSSQAPKLLFHYYDKDFNNEADTPDNFQSRRPNTSFCFLDIRSPGLGDTAMYLCATRRDRGATEAFFGQGTRLTVV.

This clonotype was observed at least ten times. The chain couples TRBV4-2 to TRBJ2-5; a weak D match, TRBD2 (5 bases). CDR1 and CDR2 (germline): LGHNA, YNFKEQ. The CDR3 runs 15 residues. The germline V and J ends were trimmed by 1 base and 5 bases, with 14 bases remaining between them. CDR3 protein: CASSQADIPGETQYF. CDR3 DNA: TGTGCCAGCAGCCAAGCGGATATTCCGGGGGAGACCCAGTACTTC.

This clonotype has a handful of counts. The CDR3: CASSPFGTSYEQYF. CDR3 coding DNA: TGTGCCAGCAGCCCTTTCGGGACGTCCTACGAGCAGTACTTC. The V and J genes are TRBV14 and TRBJ2-7, with D perhaps assigned TRBD1 or TRBD2 (5 bases each). V was clipped by 4 bases and J by 1 base, with 11 bases between them. This CDR3 region has 14 residues. CDR1 SGHDN and CDR2 FVKESK come from the germline V gene.

This clonotype was picked up many times. V is TRBV20-1 and J is TRBJ1-1, with 7 bases matching TRBD1. The CDR3 extends over 14 amino acids. The junction had 6 bases not matched to a gene; V was cut back by 1 base and J by 4 bases. Germline CDR1 and CDR2: DFQATT and SNEGSKA (reference sequence). The CDR3 region is CSARGGGYITEAFF. The CDR3 DNA sequence: TGCAGTGCTAGAGGAGGGGGCTATATCACTGAAGCTTTCTTT.

This clonotype was detected ten times or more. The chain has TRBV2 and TRBJ1-6; D perhaps matches TRBD1 (6 bases). The CDR3 sequence is 15 residues long. V lost 1 base and J 4 bases, leaving 8 bases between the germline ends. Germline assignment: CDR1 SNHLY and CDR2 FYNNEI. CDR3 coding DNA: TGTGCCAGCAGTGAAGTGAGGGGGTATAATTCACCCCTCCACTTT. It specifies CASSEVRGYNSPLHF. Full variable domain (outside the CDR3, taken from reference TRBV2 and TRBJ1-6): EPEVTQTPSHQVTQMGQEVILRCVPISNHLYFYWYRQILGQKVEFLVSFYNNEISEKSEIFDDQFSVERPDGSNFTLKIRSTKLEDSAMYFCASSEVRGYNSPLHFGNGTRLTVT.

This clonotype was detected a few times. The rearrangement links TRBV5-6 to TRBJ1-2; no clear D gene. Trimming pared 0 bases from V and 8 bases from J, leaving 20 bases between. Looked up from germline, CDR1 is SGHDT and CDR2 is YYEEEE. This CDR3 is 16 amino acids long. CDR3 in amino acids: CASSLAGRPLPDGYTF. DNA for the CDR3: TGTGCCAGCAGCTTGGCAGGTCGGCCCCTCCCCGACGGCTACACCTTC.

This clonotype has ten or more counts. This sequence joins TRBV15 and TRBJ2-3; D possibly matches TRBD1 or TRBD2 (5 bases each). This CDR3 spans 12 amino acids. CDR1 LNHNV and CDR2 YYDKDF come from the germline V gene (reference sequence). V gave up 3 bases and J gave up 9 bases, with 10 bases separating them. CDR3 in amino acids: CATSRVGETQYF. The CDR3 DNA follows: TGTGCCACCAGCAGGGTAGGGGAGACGCAGTATTTT.

Ten or more counts support this clonotype. The chain recombines TRBV27 with TRBJ2-7; 8 nucleotides line up with TRBD1. The trim removed 3 bases at V and 7 bases at J, leaving 8 bases unmatched. The CDR3 sequence is 14 residues long. CDR1 and CDR2 from the germline V gene are MNHEY and SMNVEV (reference sequence). In DNA form, the CDR3 reads TGTGCCAGCAGTTTGTGGCAGGGGGCGCGGGAGCAGTACTTC. This translates into CASSLWQGAREQYF.

In its sample, this clonotype was seen many times. This sequence joins TRBV10-3 and TRBJ2-7, with TRBD1 matching 8 bases. CDR3 length equals 15 residues. CDR1 and CDR2 (germline): ENHRY, SYGVKD. With 6 bases clipped from V and 2 bases from J, the junction kept 9 bases outside the gene matches. CDR3 nucleotides: TGTGCCATCAGGGCGACAGGGGTGTTTCCCTACGAGCAGTACTTC. Translation gives CAIRATGVFPYEQYF.

This clonotype was seen many times. The rearrangement links TRBV2 to TRBJ2-2, with TRBD1 identical over 9 bases. CDR3 length: 15 residues. J gave up 1 base and V 5 bases, and 2 bases lay outside the gene matches. Germline V gene lookup returns CDR1 SNHLY and CDR2 FYNNEI. The CDR3 nucleotides read TGTGCCAGCAGTTGGACAGGGGTGAACACCGGGGAGCTGTTTTTT. Translated, it gives CASSWTGVNTGELFF.